These 10 T cell receptor beta chains originate from one sample sequenced in a study of TIL therapy for anti-PD-1-resistant metastatic lung cancer (dated by TCRdb to the early 2020s). Taken with the paper, the label for time point translates to: pre-treatment sample, taken before nivolumab and TIL therapy. Excised metastases, mostly pleural nodules or supraclavicular lymph nodes, were used as baseline tumor samples and were taken from the same resection from which TIL were grown. TCR beta CDR3 regions were amplified from genomic DNA by bias-controlled multiplex PCR with the immunoSEQ v3 hsTCRB kit. Imported from immuneACCESS, the table was reduced by TCRdb to in-frame sequences with V and J called. These copies leave out some clones; in studies compared against another copy, an unresolved V gene accounts for under half, and the cause of the remainder is not known. Recorded for this sample are about 26,000 clones; roughly three fifths of them occurred a single time. About 16% of the sample is held by the ten biggest clonotypes.

This material consisted of tumor tissue, taken at baseline. The source of these receptors is a woman between 25 and 85 years old with non-small cell lung cancer.

The CDR3 is CSVTFGLAAYNEQFF. CDR3 nucleotide sequence: TGCAGCGTTACCTTTGGACTAGCGGCTTACAATGAGCAGTTCTTC. V and J are TRBV29-1 and TRBJ2-1; 10 nucleotides agree with TRBD2. Germline lookup yields CDR1 SQVTM and CDR2 ANQGSEA. The CDR3 is 15 residues long. The V segment lost 5 bases and the J segment 4 bases; nucleotides outside the gene matches: 8.

This clone was counted only a few times. The chain couples TRBV7-9 to TRBJ2-7; D is uncertain. V lost 1 base and J 3 bases, leaving 1 base between the germline ends. The CDR3 sequence is 11 residues long. CDR1 and CDR2 from the germline V gene are SEHNR and FQNEAQ (reference sequence). CDR3 loop: CASSLDYEQYF. The CDR3 DNA reads as TGTGCCAGCAGCTTAGACTACGAGCAGTACTTC.

V and J are TRBV9 and TRBJ2-3, with a tentative D call TRBD2 (6 bases). Germline assignment: CDR1 SGDLS and CDR2 YYNGEE. Trimming stripped 3 bases from V and 5 bases from J, with 22 bases between. The CDR3 loop spans 17 amino acids. This CDR3 is CASSARLAGFAEDTQYF. Here the CDR3 DNA reads TGTGCCAGCAGCGCCCGCCTGGCGGGATTTGCCGAAGATACGCAGTATTTT.

The genes are TRBV12-5 and TRBJ2-1, with 8 nucleotides matching TRBD2. CDR3 length equals 15 residues. Germline V gives CDR1 LGHNT, CDR2 FRNRAP. The trim removed 3 bases at V and 5 bases at J, leaving 6 bases unmatched. The CDR3 DNA reads TGTGCTAGTGGTTTAGGACTAGCCCAGAACAATGAGCAGTTCTTC. Encoded protein: CASGLGLAQNNEQFF. Looking up the rest from reference TRBV12-5 and TRBJ2-1 gives the full variable domain: DARVTQTPRHKVTEMGQEVTMRCQPILGHNTVFWYRQTMMQGLELLAYFRNRAPLDDSGMPKDRFSAEMPDATLATLKIQPSEPRDSAVYFCASGLGLAQNNEQFFGPGTRLTVL.

By its share, this clone is medium-sized. J is TRBJ1-3 and V is TRBV20-1; D unclear. There are 11 residues in the CDR3. V lost 1 base, J lost 5 bases, and 3 bases lay in between. Germline V gene data show CDR1 as DFQATT and CDR2 as SNEGSKA (reference sequence). In DNA, the CDR3 is TGCAGTGCTAGAGCCAGAAACACCATATATTTT. Translation: CSARARNTIYF.

This clone occurred a few times. The chain joins TRBV7-6 to TRBJ2-7, with 9 bases lining up with TRBD2. The V gene end was trimmed by 1 base and the J gene end by 10 bases; junction bases not matched to a gene: 5. The V gene's germline CDR1 is SGHVS and CDR2 FNYEAQ. The CDR3 is 13 amino acids. This chain's CDR3 is CASSLDGGRAQYF. The CDR3 DNA reads TGTGCCAGCAGCTTAGATGGCGGGAGGGCCCAGTACTTC.

The CDR3 is CASGEQGARTGELFF. The DNA of the CDR3 is TGTGCCAGCGGAGAACAGGGGGCTAGGACCGGGGAGCTGTTTTTT. The rearrangement links TRBV7-7 to TRBJ2-2; TRBD1 aligns across 9 bases. The CDR3 has 15 amino acids. Per the germline V gene, CDR1 is SSHAT and CDR2 is FNYEAQ (reference sequence). Trimming took 8 bases from V and 5 from J; bases not matched to a gene: 9. The whole variable domain, remainder taken from reference TRBV7-7 and TRBJ2-2, is GAGVSQSPRYKVTKRGQDVTLRCDPISSHATLYWYQQALGQGPEFLTYFNYEAQPDKSGLPSDRFSAERPEGSISTLTIQRTEQRDSAMYRCASGEQGARTGELFFGEGSRLTVL.

The chain joins TRBV6-5 to TRBJ1-2, with 8 bases lining up with TRBD1. Trimming took 0 bases from V and 7 from J; bases not matched to a gene: 4. Germline V gene data show CDR1 as MNHEY and CDR2 as SVGAGI. The CDR3 covers 14 residues. DNA for the CDR3: TGTGCCAGCAGTTACTCGGGCAGGGGGCTTGGCTACACCTTC. This codes for CASSYSGRGLGYTF.

This clone was seen only once. The chain is built from TRBV29-1 and TRBJ2-2; maybe TRBD1 (5 bases). The V and J ends lost 8 bases and 2 bases respectively, with 12 bases between them. The CDR3 has 13 amino acids. CDR1 and CDR2 from the germline V gene are SQVTM and ANQGSEA. CDR3 coding DNA: TGCAGCAGCAGGGTAGCCAACACCGGGGAGCTGTTTTTT. This sequence encodes CSSRVANTGELFF.

This clone appeared a few times. V gene TRBV2 combines with J gene TRBJ1-4; 8 nucleotides agree with TRBD1. CDR1 and CDR2 from the germline V gene are SNHLY and FYNNEI. This CDR3 has 14 residues. With V trimmed by 6 bases and J by 4 bases, 4 bases remained unmatched. CDR3: CASRQGGFNEKLFF. As DNA, the CDR3 is TGTGCCAGCAGACAGGGGGGTTTTAATGAAAAACTGTTTTTT. Complete variable domain (other parts from reference TRBV2 and TRBJ1-4): EPEVTQTPSHQVTQMGQEVILRCVPISNHLYFYWYRQILGQKVEFLVSFYNNEISEKSEIFDDQFSVERPDGSNFTLKIRSTKLEDSAMYFCASRQGGFNEKLFFGSGTQLSVL.